This T cell receptor beta chain was sequenced for a study of T cell repertoires in cytomegalovirus infection. From the reads, TCRdb called clonotypes with MiXCR, one entry per CDR3 protein. The table records 680,000 or so distinct CDR3 sequences, approximately 40% of them present only once. The CDR3 is 11 amino acids. V lost 3 bases, J lost 11 bases, and 10 bases lay in between. Germline CDR1 MDHEN, CDR2 SYDVKM. Sequenced material: PBMCs. This chain joins TRBV28 and TRBJ1-1; a possible D gene is TRBD1 (5 bases). The source is a human donor in good health (CMV status not recorded). Some clones in this sample may be carry-over from other donors' samples. The CDR3 DNA sequence: TGTGCCAGCAGTTTGTACCGGGGGGCTTTCTTT. This sequence encodes CASSLYRGAFF.